Following are 2 T cell receptor beta chains from one sample sequenced in a study of cytomegalovirus exposure and HLA in healthy donors. The PCR made use of 60 Vbeta and 13 Jbeta primers. Assay: immunoSEQ multiplex PCR; the TCRdb copy retains only in-frame clones and omits some. This sample has about 160,000 clones, with about 65% found just once. Sequenced sample: PBMCs. The receptors shown here come from a woman in her 30s in good health and CMV-seronegative.

The rearrangement uses TRBV7-9 and TRBJ2-5; D ambiguous. V gave up 5 bases and J gave up 3 bases, with 7 bases separating them. Germline assignment: CDR1 SEHNR and CDR2 FQNEAQ (reference sequence). CDR3 size: 12 residues. The CDR3 region is CASSISKETQYF. The CDR3 DNA is TGTGCCAGCAGCATTTCAAAAGAGACCCAGTACTTC.

The chain couples TRBV5-1 to TRBJ2-3; 10 bases are shared with TRBD1. CDR1 and CDR2 from the germline V gene are SGHRS and YFSETQ. The CDR3 has 16 residues. V lost 3 bases to trimming and J lost 1 base; unmatched junction nucleotides: 5. CDR3 sequence: CASSWAGTGGTDTQYF. CDR3 in DNA: TGCGCCAGCAGCTGGGCCGGGACAGGGGGCACAGATACGCAGTATTTT. Full variable domain (outside the CDR3, taken from reference TRBV5-1 and TRBJ2-3): KAGVTQTPRYLIKTRGQQVTLSCSPISGHRSVSWYQQTPGQGLQFLFEYFSETQRNKGNFPGRFSGRQFSNSRSEMNVSTLELGDSALYLCASSWAGTGGTDTQYFGPGTRLTVL.